One sample yielded the 7 T cell receptor beta chains listed below, sequenced in a study of T cell changes during pregnancy in multiple sclerosis (dated by TCRdb to about 2019). The library was made by the immunoSEQ multiplex PCR assay. TCRdb mirrors the immuneACCESS table, restricted to in-frame sequences. Some clones are absent from its copies; in checked studies, under half trace to an unresolved V gene, and the reason for the others is unknown. This sample is represented by nearly 80,000 clones; around 90% of them were singletons. The top ten clones comprise 0.2% to 0.25% of the sample. This sample comprised CD4+ T cells from peripheral blood mononuclear cells, obtained before pregnancy. These TCRs come from a female donor with multiple sclerosis, enrolled in a pregnancy study.

The rearrangement links TRBV5-1 to TRBJ1-1; D possibly corresponds to TRBD1 (6 bases). The CDR3 is 13 residues long. Trimming shortened V by 4 bases and J by 8 bases, and 15 bases separated the two germline ends. Germline V gene sequence: CDR1 SGHRS, CDR2 YFSETQ. The CDR3 spells CASSPTQQGEAFF. In DNA, the CDR3 is TGCGCCAGCAGCCCAACTCAACAGGGAGAAGCTTTCTTT.

This chain links TRBV9 with TRBJ2-7; 8 nucleotides agree with TRBD1. CDR1 and CDR2 (germline): SGDLS, YYNGEE. This CDR3 region has 14 residues. The junction had 7 bases not matched to a gene; V was cut back by 0 bases and J by 8 bases. The CDR3 spells CASSVDGRGLKQYF. The CDR3 nucleotides read TGTGCCAGCAGCGTAGACGGCAGGGGGCTGAAGCAGTACTTC. Based on the CDR3 plus reference TRBV9 and TRBJ2-7, the full variable domain is DSGVTQTPKHLITATGQRVTLRCSPRSGDLSVYWYQQSLDQGLQFLIQYYNGEERAKGNILERFSAQQFPDLHSELNLSSLELGDSALYFCASSVDGRGLKQYFGPGTRLTVT.

This rearrangement joins TRBV5-4 to TRBJ2-2; maybe TRBD2 (6 bases). The CDR3 consists of 15 residues. V lost 0 bases, J lost 6 bases, and 12 bases lay in between. Germline assignment: CDR1 SGHNT and CDR2 YYREEE (reference sequence). In DNA, the CDR3 is TGTGCCAGCAGCTTGGTGGAGACTAGTCCCGGGGAGCTGTTTTTT. It translates to CASSLVETSPGELFF.

The rearrangement joins TRBV5-1 to TRBJ1-2; TRBD1 agrees at 8 bases. The CDR3 length is 14 residues. Germline V CDR1 and CDR2: SGHRS, YFSETQ. Germline trimming cut 1 base from V and 7 bases from J; bases unmatched to any gene: 6. CDR3 sequence reads: CASSLTGGSFGYTF. CDR3 DNA sequence: TGCGCCAGCAGCTTGACAGGGGGGTCGTTTGGCTACACCTTC.

This rearrangement joins TRBV25-1 to TRBJ2-7; 9 positions agree with TRBD2. The CDR3 totals 14 residues. With V trimmed by 9 bases and J by 7 bases, 13 bases remained unmatched. Per the germline V gene, CDR1 is MGHDK and CDR2 is SYGVNS. The CDR3: CASGRSGLAGEQYF. DNA of the CDR3: TGTGCCAGTGGACGATCGGGACTAGCAGGGGAGCAGTACTTC.

A single count supports this clone. V is TRBV6-1 and J is TRBJ1-1; D is undetermined. The V end was cut by 3 bases, the J end by 5 bases, with 7 bases between. Germline V gives CDR1 MNHNS, CDR2 SASEGT. The length of the CDR3 is 12 residues. In DNA, the CDR3 is TGTGCCAGCAGTGATCCAATGACTGAAGCTTTCTTT. Encoded protein: CASSDPMTEAFF.

The chain combines TRBV4-2 with TRBJ1-5; 10 bases line up with TRBD1. This CDR3 has 17 amino acids. V lost 0 bases to trimming and J lost 3 bases; unmatched junction nucleotides: 5. Germline values: CDR1 LGHNA, CDR2 YNFKEQ. CDR3 bases: TGTGCCAGCAGCCAAGATCCGGGACAGGGGACCAATCAGCCCCAGCATTTT. Protein: CASSQDPGQGTNQPQHF.